This T cell receptor (beta chain) stems from a study of CXCR3-negative and CXCR3-positive naive CD8 T cells. Study observations and caveats: Partly lower CXCR3 expression followed cryopreservation, and most assays relied on fresh PBMCs. Hydrophobicity of TRB CDR3s was greater in CXCR3-positive naive cells than in CXCR3-negative naive cells.

As regards this clonotype: The antigen is not known.

Through 5' RACE with UMI labels, the TRB cDNA libraries were prepared. TCRdb reprocessed the 5' RACE reads and keeps a single row for each CDR3 protein, giving no DNA. The table lists some 130,000 distinct CDR3 sequences. The TCR comes from a human donor in good health. Some clones in this sample may be carry-over from other donors' samples. The sequenced sample was naive CXCR3+ CD8+ T cells from blood. Stated subset: CD45RO-CCR7+CD27+CD95- naive CD8+ T cells expressing CXCR3 (TNR3+).

CDR3 in amino acids: CASSRVAGSSYNEQFF. This chain joins TRBV28 and TRBJ2-1. Germline CDR1 MDHEN, CDR2 SYDVKM. The CDR3 loop spans 16 amino acids. Drawing the rest from reference TRBV28 and TRBJ2-1, the complete variable domain is DVKVTQSSRYLVKRTGEKVFLECVQDMDHENMFWYRQDPGLGLRLIYFSYDVKMKEKGDIPEGYSVSREKKERFSLILESASTNQTSMYLCASSRVAGSSYNEQFFGPGTRLTVL.